Below are 29 T cell receptor beta chains sequenced from a single sample in a study of monozygotic twins with inflammatory bowel disease. After re-calling the 5' RACE reads, TCRdb lists one entry per CDR3 protein, DNA absent. The sample has 400,000 to 500,000 distinct CDR3 sequences. The sample was blood. The receptor set was obtained from a human donor with ulcerative colitis or Crohn's disease, or a healthy co-twin of an affected twin (not recorded which).

The chain uses TRBV29-1 and TRBJ1-1; TCRdb designates TRBD1, a call that cannot be tested without DNA. This CDR3 has 12 residues. CDR1 is SQVTM, CDR2 ANQGSEA, per germline. CDR3 amino acids: CSGIRGNTEAFF.

The chain uses TRBV15 and TRBJ2-7; TCRdb's D call, TRBD2, is unchecked because there is no DNA. Germline V lookup: CDR1 LNHNV, CDR2 YYDKDF (reference sequence). There are 14 residues in the CDR3. The CDR3 is CATSRLADSYEQYF.

The chain carries TRBV6-1 and TRBJ2-7; TCRdb returns TRBD1, unconfirmable since there is no DNA. This CDR3 has 13 amino acids. The germline V gene has CDR1 MNHNS and CDR2 SASEGT. CDR3 in amino acids: CASSETGTGPKYF.

V gene TRBV4-3 combines with J gene TRBJ2-4; the TCRdb D gene call, TRBD1, has no DNA to confirm it. The CDR3 is made up of 14 amino acids. Germline CDR1 and CDR2: LGHNA and YSLEER. The CDR3 sequence: CASSQDRGANIQYF.

The CDR3 sequence: CASSDRVAYNEQFF. The chain uses TRBV7-9 and TRBJ2-1; TCRdb names TRBD1, which stays unverified in the absence of DNA. Per germline, CDR1 SEHNR and CDR2 FQNEAQ (reference sequence). The CDR3 covers 14 residues.

The rearrangement joins TRBV6-5 to TRBJ1-5; the D call from TCRdb, TRBD1, cannot be confirmed without DNA. Per germline, CDR1 MNHEY and CDR2 SVGAGI. CDR3 length: 14 residues. The chain's CDR3 is CASSSGRFNQPQHF.

This rearrangement joins TRBV5-4 to TRBJ2-7; without DNA, the TCRdb call of TRBD2 cannot be checked. Germline V CDR1 and CDR2: SGHNT, YYREEE (reference sequence). The CDR3 is 14 residues long. This CDR3 is CASSLELVGGEQYF.

The chain links TRBV6-1 to TRBJ2-5; TCRdb's D call of TRBD1 is untestable without DNA. From germline, CDR1 is MNHNS and CDR2 SASEGT. This CDR3 has 14 amino acids. Here the CDR3 reads CASSEGQVQETQYF.

The V and J genes are TRBV30 and TRBJ2-3. Per germline, CDR1 GTSNPN and CDR2 SVGIG (reference sequence). This CDR3 spans 12 amino acids. Here the CDR3 reads CAWSPWTDTQYF.

This chain connects TRBV18 to TRBJ1-3. CDR1 and CDR2 from the germline V gene are KGHSH and LQKENI. The CDR3 consists of 16 residues. The CDR3 protein is CASSASGTTGVNTIYF.

The rearrangement uses TRBV6-5 and TRBJ2-3; the D call from TCRdb, TRBD1, cannot be confirmed without DNA. The CDR3 is made up of 16 amino acids. The germline V gene encodes CDR1 MNHEY and CDR2 SVGAGI. The CDR3 spells CASSYRLPDRGDTQYF.

The rearrangement uses TRBV18 and TRBJ1-5; TCRdb outputs TRBD1, but without DNA this stays unchecked. The CDR3 spans 14 residues. Germline CDR1 and CDR2: KGHSH and LQKENI. CDR3 protein: CASSSDRQHQPQHF.

CDR3 sequence reads: CASKRVVGHNEQFF. The rearrangement uses TRBV6-2 or TRBV6-3 and TRBJ2-1; checking the TCRdb D call of TRBD2 is not possible without DNA. This CDR3 has 14 amino acids. In germline, CDR1 is MNHEY, CDR2 SVGEGT.

This chain connects TRBV20-1 to TRBJ2-1. Germline V gives CDR1 DFQATT, CDR2 SNEGSKA (reference sequence). This CDR3 region has 11 residues. The CDR3 reads CSASNTNEQFF.

The chain links TRBV18 to TRBJ1-3. Germline values: CDR1 KGHSH, CDR2 LQKENI. This CDR3 comprises 13 residues. CDR3 sequence reads: CASSPRIGNTIYF.

CDR3 in amino acids: CASSQDLSGTYNEQFF. V gene TRBV4-3 combines with J gene TRBJ2-1. Germline V gene sequence: CDR1 LGHNA, CDR2 YSLEER. The CDR3 spans 16 residues.

The V and J genes are TRBV20-1 and TRBJ2-3. CDR1 DFQATT and CDR2 SNEGSKA come from the germline V gene (reference sequence). This CDR3 spans 17 amino acids. CDR3 region: CSARDEWRTKVLNTQYF.

The rearrangement links TRBV28 to TRBJ2-3; TCRdb indicates TRBD2, and absent DNA this call remains unverified. There are 16 residues in the CDR3. Germline assignment: CDR1 MDHEN and CDR2 SYDVKM. CDR3 in amino acids: CASSLQGLLFTDTQYF.

The V call is TRBV3-1, the J call TRBJ2-7; lacking DNA, the TRBD2 call made by TCRdb goes unchecked. CDR1 and CDR2 from the germline V gene are LGHDT and YNNKEL (reference sequence). The CDR3 loop spans 16 amino acids. This CDR3 reads CASSPMLAGGNYEQYF.

The chain combines TRBV7-3 with TRBJ1-1; the TCRdb call, TRBD1, lacks DNA for checking. The CDR3 is made up of 16 amino acids. Germline V gives CDR1 SGHTA, CDR2 FQGTGA. CDR3 in amino acids: CASSPKGGRGNTEAFF. The full variable domain, completed using reference TRBV7-3 and TRBJ1-1, is GAGVSQTPSNKVTEKGKYVELRCDPISGHTALYWYRQSLGQGPEFLIYFQGTGAADDSGLPNDRFFAVRPEGSVSTLKIQRTERGDSAVYLCASSPKGGRGNTEAFFGQGTRLTVV.

The V gene is TRBV6-1, the J gene TRBJ1-1. Germline V gives CDR1 MNHNS, CDR2 SASEGT. The CDR3 consists of 15 residues. CDR3 protein: CASSKNMGLNTEAFF.

The CDR3 region is CASSLGFSNQPQHF. The chain recombines TRBV12-3 or TRBV12-4 with TRBJ1-5. This CDR3 region has 14 residues.

This sequence joins TRBV6-1 and TRBJ1-2; TCRdb's D gene call, TRBD1, goes unchecked for lack of DNA. This CDR3 region has 14 residues. Germline V gene sequence: CDR1 MNHNS, CDR2 SASEGT. The CDR3: CASSGTGFDYGYTF.

The chain employs TRBV6-5 and TRBJ1-3. Germline assignment: CDR1 MNHEY and CDR2 SVGAGI. The CDR3 has 14 amino acids. The chain's CDR3 is CARSYGQKGNTIYF.

The chain combines TRBV2 with TRBJ1-6. The CDR3 loop spans 13 amino acids. Germline assignment: CDR1 SNHLY and CDR2 FYNNEI. CDR3: CASSEGIRSPLHF.

The chain carries TRBV6-1 and TRBJ1-5; TCRdb proposes TRBD1, but this gene call is untestable without DNA. Per germline, CDR1 MNHNS and CDR2 SASEGT. The CDR3 consists of 15 residues. Here the CDR3 reads CASRQGQNSNQPQHF.

The chain carries TRBV30 and TRBJ1-2. This CDR3 region has 12 residues. Germline CDR1 is GTSNPN and CDR2 is SVGIG (reference sequence). CDR3 residues: CACTWEGHGYTF.

V gene TRBV4-2 combines with J gene TRBJ1-5; TCRdb indicates TRBD1, and absent DNA this call remains unverified. The CDR3 spans 15 residues. The V gene's germline CDR1 is LGHNA and CDR2 YNFKEQ. The CDR3 protein is CASSQDRGFYQPQHF.

The chain links TRBV7-3 to TRBJ2-2; TCRdb designates TRBD1, a call that cannot be tested without DNA. The CDR3 is 18 amino acids. The germline gives CDR1 SGHTA, CDR2 FQGTGA. The CDR3 sequence: CASSPYGGGRRDTGELFF.